These T cell receptor beta chains were read from a single sample in a study of T cell changes during pregnancy in multiple sclerosis. Profiling relied on immunoSEQ multiplex PCR, and the TCRdb table lists in-frame clones only, not all of them. The sample consists of around 68,000 clones, over 75% of them appearing once. Sequenced here: peripheral blood, sampled in the third trimester of pregnancy. All receptors come from a female donor with multiple sclerosis, enrolled in a pregnancy study. Each CDR3 is given with its conserved first and last residue. A D gene is named only where the DNA matches it firmly. For some rows the clone size is stated as once, few or many, or as a class when expanded; others skip it.

cdr3_nt cdr3_aa d_call clone_size j_call v_call
TGTGCCAGCTCAATTAGCTGGACACACTATGGCTACACCTTC CASSISWTHYGYTF NA NA TRBJ1-2 TRBV6-5
TGCGCCAGCAGTCACCGGGACAAGGGTCAGGGTGGGGCCAACGTCCTGACTTTC CASSHRDKGQGGANVLTF NA NA TRBJ2-6 TRBV23-1
TGCGCCAGCAGCCAGGGGGCTTTTGGGTTCTATGGCTACACCTTC CASSQGAFGFYGYTF NA NA TRBJ1-2 TRBV4-3
TGTGCCAGCAGTTACTCGACGAGCGGAGGAGGGAATGAGCAGTTCTTC CASSYSTSGGGNEQFF NA NA TRBJ2-1 TRBV6-5
TGTGCCAGCATGGCGTTCAGGGCTAGGTACGAGCAGTACTTC CASMAFRARYEQYF NA NA TRBJ2-7 TRBV28
TGTGCCTGGAGTGTAAGATGGCTGGGGAGGCAGGGTGCGCAGTACTTC CAWSVRWLGRQGAQYF NA NA TRBJ2-7 TRBV30
TGTGCCTGGACTTACCCCTCGGACAGGAGCTACGAGCAGTACTTC CAWTYPSDRSYEQYF TRBD1 NA TRBJ2-7 TRBV30
TGTGCCAGCAGCTTGCCTCTCAGGGGGCGCGTTGAAGCTTTCTTT CASSLPLRGRVEAFF TRBD1 NA TRBJ1-1 TRBV13
TGTGCCAGCAGCCCTCAGTTTAGCACAGATACGCAGTATTTT CASSPQFSTDTQYF NA NA TRBJ2-3 TRBV7-6
TGTGCCAGCATTAGAAGCGGGGACATCTACAATGAGCAGTTCTTC CASIRSGDIYNEQFF NA NA TRBJ2-1 TRBV2
TGTGCCAGCAGCGGTACTAGCGGGGGTACCACCTCCTACAATGAGCAGTTCTTC CASSGTSGGTTSYNEQFF TRBD2 NA TRBJ2-1 TRBV9
TGTGCCAGCAGTGTCGTCGGGGGACTCCAAGAGACCCAGTACTTC CASSVVGGLQETQYF NA NA TRBJ2-5 TRBV2
TGTGCCAGCAGCTCGGGACAGGGGGTTCGCATTCAGTACTTC CASSSGQGVRIQYF TRBD1 NA TRBJ2-4 TRBV11-1
TGCGCCAGCAGCTTTGGACAGGGGGCAGGCAATACGCAGTATTTT CASSFGQGAGNTQYF TRBD1 NA TRBJ2-3 TRBV5-1
TGCGCCAGCAGCTTGAAGACTAGCGGCGACACAGATACGCAGTATTTT CASSLKTSGDTDTQYF TRBD2 NA TRBJ2-3 TRBV5-1
TGTGCTAGTGGTTCCCTATTCTTGACTAGCGCCTCCTACAATGAGCAGTTCTTC CASGSLFLTSASYNEQFF TRBD2 NA TRBJ2-1 TRBV12-5
TGTGCCAGCAGTTCCTCCGACAGGGGGAACACTGAAGCTTTCTTT CASSSSDRGNTEAFF TRBD1 NA TRBJ1-1 TRBV6-6
TGTGCCAGCAGTGGCCAGGGACAGGGGATAGGAGAGACCCAGTACTTC CASSGQGQGIGETQYF TRBD1 NA TRBJ2-5 TRBV25-1
TGTGCCAGCAGCGTAGGGGACAGGGGATACACTGAAGCTTTCTTT CASSVGDRGYTEAFF TRBD1 NA TRBJ1-1 TRBV9
TGCGCCAGCACCCTTAACAGCCCCACAGATACGCAGTATTTT CASTLNSPTDTQYF NA NA TRBJ2-3 TRBV5-1
TGTGCCAGCAGCTTTCCCGGGGCCTACGAGCAGTACTTC CASSFPGAYEQYF NA NA TRBJ2-7 TRBV7-8
TGTGCCAGCAGCAGGCTAGGCGGGCAGTTCTTC CASSRLGGQFF NA NA TRBJ2-1 TRBV5-6
TGTGCCAGCAGCCAAAATAGCCAGGGTGGAGAGACCCAGTACTTC CASSQNSQGGETQYF NA NA TRBJ2-5 TRBV7-9
TGTGCCAGCATTCTTATGGGAGTCAGGGGATCCGAGCAGTACTTC CASILMGVRGSEQYF NA once TRBJ2-7 TRBV7-9
TGTGCCAGCAGCTTAGGGTACAGGGACCGCCTAAATTCACCCCTCCACTTT CASSLGYRDRLNSPLHF NA NA TRBJ1-6 TRBV7-8
TGTGCCAGCAGTGAAATCGAGGCTTCTAGCGGGACCCAGTACTTC CASSEIEASSGTQYF TRBD2 NA TRBJ2-5 TRBV2
TGTGCCAGCAGTGCTCCGCGGGAGGACAATGAGCAGTTCTTC CASSAPREDNEQFF TRBD2 NA TRBJ2-1 TRBV6-6
TGTGCCAGCAGTGAATCCTCAGAGACCCAGTACTTC CASSESSETQYF NA NA TRBJ2-5 TRBV2
TGCGCCAGCAGTGAAGGGGTGAACTCTGGAAACACCATATATTTT CASSEGVNSGNTIYF NA NA TRBJ1-3 TRBV10-1
TGTGCCAGCAGCCCCTCCGGGACACTTGGGGTCTATGGCTACACCTTC CASSPSGTLGVYGYTF NA NA TRBJ1-2 TRBV9
TGTGCCAGTAGAGGGACATCTTATAACTATGGCTACACCTTC CASRGTSYNYGYTF NA few TRBJ1-2 TRBV19
TGTGCCAGCAGCTTCGGGGTCCCGCGGGAGTTCCACAATGAGCAGTTCTTC CASSFGVPREFHNEQFF TRBD2 NA TRBJ2-1 TRBV5-8
TGTGCCAGCAGGGGGACAGGGGCCCTATTGAACACTGAAGCTTTCTTT CASRGTGALLNTEAFF TRBD1 NA TRBJ1-1 TRBV2
TGTGCTAGTATCCGGAGCTCTGGAAACACCATATATTTT CASIRSSGNTIYF NA NA TRBJ1-3 TRBV12-5
TGTGCCAGCAGCCAACCCTCTATTTACGAGCAGTACTTC CASSQPSIYEQYF NA NA TRBJ2-7 TRBV14
TGTGCCAGCAGCATCGGGACTAGCGGTAAAAACATTCAGTACTTC CASSIGTSGKNIQYF TRBD2 NA TRBJ2-4 TRBV9
TGTGCCAGCAGTCCCGGGACTAGAAGGGTGCAGTTCTTC CASSPGTRRVQFF TRBD2 NA TRBJ2-1 TRBV6-5
TGTGCCAGCAGCCTAAACAGGGGGCCAGAGACCCAGTACTTC CASSLNRGPETQYF TRBD1 NA TRBJ2-5 TRBV5-4
TGTGCCAGCAGCTTGGGGCGGGGGGGGTACGAGCAGTACTTC CASSLGRGGYEQYF TRBD2 NA TRBJ2-7 TRBV7-3
TGTGCCAGCAGCTTAGAAGCAGGGGGCCAAGAGACCCAGTACTTC CASSLEAGGQETQYF TRBD1 NA TRBJ2-5 TRBV7-2
TGTGCCAGCAGTGAATTCCAGGGGGCAACCGGGGAGCTGTTTTTT CASSEFQGATGELFF TRBD1 NA TRBJ2-2 TRBV25-1
TGTGCCAGCAGCCAAGTAGGGCCGCCGAGGGTCCCAATCTATGGCTACACCTTC CASSQVGPPRVPIYGYTF NA once TRBJ1-2 TRBV14
TGTGCCAGTATGGACTCCGGGTTTGGAGGGGCCAACGTCCTGACTTTC CASMDSGFGGANVLTF NA NA TRBJ2-6 TRBV19
TGCGCCAGCAGCCAAGATTCGGAGGTCCCCTATGGCTACACCTTC CASSQDSEVPYGYTF NA NA TRBJ1-2 TRBV4-3